This T cell receptor (beta chain) stems from a study of T cells in Graves' hyperthyroidism and ophthalmopathy. Germline CDR1 is MNHNS and CDR2 is SASEGT. This CDR3 is built from 13 residues. Germline trimming cut 6 bases from V and 3 bases from J; bases unmatched to any gene: 1. The source material, RNA transcripts, was used to amplify TCR beta CDR3 regions. A first-round RT-PCR of the TCR CDR3 used the HTBI primer set. TCRdb analysed the multiplex PCR reads with MiXCR anew, one entry per CDR3 protein. Of more than 550,000 distinct CDR3 sequences listed, around 19% are singletons. The specimen sequenced was blood. The rearrangement links TRBV6-1 to TRBJ2-1; TRBD1 agrees at 8 bases. The source is a woman aged 50 to 60 with Graves' hyperthyroidism that later progressed to Graves' ophthalmopathy. The DNA of the CDR3 is TGTGCCAGCAGGACAGGGGACTACAATGAGCAGTTCTTC. Translated, it gives CASRTGDYNEQFF.